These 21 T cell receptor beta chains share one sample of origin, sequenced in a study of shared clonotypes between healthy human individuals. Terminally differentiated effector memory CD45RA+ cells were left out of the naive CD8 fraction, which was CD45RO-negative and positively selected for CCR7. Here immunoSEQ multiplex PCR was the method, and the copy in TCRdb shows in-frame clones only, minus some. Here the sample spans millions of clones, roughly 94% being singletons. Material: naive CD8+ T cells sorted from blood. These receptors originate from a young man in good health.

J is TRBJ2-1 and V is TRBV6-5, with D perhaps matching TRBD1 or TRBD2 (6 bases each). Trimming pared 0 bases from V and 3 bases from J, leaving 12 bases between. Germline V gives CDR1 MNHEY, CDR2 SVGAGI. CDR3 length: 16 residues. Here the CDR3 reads CASSYSGGPLYNEQFF. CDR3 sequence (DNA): TGTGCCAGCAGTTACTCCGGGGGCCCCCTCTACAATGAGCAGTTCTTC.

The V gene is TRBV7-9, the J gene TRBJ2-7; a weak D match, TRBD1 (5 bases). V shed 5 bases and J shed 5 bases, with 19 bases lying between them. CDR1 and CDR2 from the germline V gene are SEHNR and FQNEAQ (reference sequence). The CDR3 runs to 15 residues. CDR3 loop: CASSKLSGIVHEQYF. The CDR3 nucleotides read TGTGCCAGCAGCAAGCTCTCAGGGATAGTCCACGAGCAGTACTTC. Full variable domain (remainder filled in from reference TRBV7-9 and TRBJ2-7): DTGVSQNPRHKITKRGQNVTFRCDPISEHNRLYWYRQTLGQGPEFLTYFQNEAQLEKSRLLSDRFSAERPKGSFSTLEIQRTEQGDSAMYLCASSKLSGIVHEQYFGPGTRLTVT.

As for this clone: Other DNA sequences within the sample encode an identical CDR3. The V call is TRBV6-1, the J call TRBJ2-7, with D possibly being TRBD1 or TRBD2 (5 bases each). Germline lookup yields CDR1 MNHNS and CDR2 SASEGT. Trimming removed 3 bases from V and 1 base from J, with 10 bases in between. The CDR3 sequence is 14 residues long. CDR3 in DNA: TGTGCCAGCAGTGAGGGACCCTCTTCCTACGAGCAGTACTTC. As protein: CASSEGPSSYEQYF.

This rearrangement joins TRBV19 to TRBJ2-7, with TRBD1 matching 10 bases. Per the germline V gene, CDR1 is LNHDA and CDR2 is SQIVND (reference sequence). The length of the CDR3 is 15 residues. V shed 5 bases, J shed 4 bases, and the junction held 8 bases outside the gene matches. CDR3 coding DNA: TGTGCCAGTAGTCCAGGGACAGGGGCCGGGTACGAGCAGTACTTC. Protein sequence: CASSPGTGAGYEQYF.

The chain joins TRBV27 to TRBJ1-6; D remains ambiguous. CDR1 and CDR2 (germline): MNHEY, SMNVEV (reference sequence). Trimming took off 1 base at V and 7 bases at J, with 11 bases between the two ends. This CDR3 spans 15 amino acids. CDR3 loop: CASSLYSGRNSPLHF. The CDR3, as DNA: TGTGCCAGCAGTTTATATTCGGGGAGGAATTCACCCCTCCACTTT.

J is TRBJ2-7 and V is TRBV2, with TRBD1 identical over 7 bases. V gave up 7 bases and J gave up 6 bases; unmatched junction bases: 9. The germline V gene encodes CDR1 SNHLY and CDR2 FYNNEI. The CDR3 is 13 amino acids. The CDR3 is CASKYRGSGEQYF. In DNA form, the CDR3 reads TGTGCCAGCAAGTACAGGGGCTCTGGCGAGCAGTACTTC.

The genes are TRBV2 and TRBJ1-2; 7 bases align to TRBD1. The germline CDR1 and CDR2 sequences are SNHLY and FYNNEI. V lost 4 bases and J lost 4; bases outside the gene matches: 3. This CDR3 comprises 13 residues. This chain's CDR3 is CASSGQGGYGYTF. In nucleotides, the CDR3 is TGTGCCAGCAGTGGACAGGGAGGCTATGGCTACACCTTC.

The CDR3 spells CASSRRYRDEGNTEAFF. CDR3 DNA: TGTGCCAGTAGCCGCCGATACAGGGACGAGGGGAACACTGAAGCTTTCTTT. The chain employs TRBV19 and TRBJ1-1; TRBD1 might be the D (6 bases). V gave up 6 bases and J gave up 1 base, with 21 bases separating them. Per the germline V gene, CDR1 is LNHDA and CDR2 is SQIVND (reference sequence). This CDR3 is 17 amino acids long.

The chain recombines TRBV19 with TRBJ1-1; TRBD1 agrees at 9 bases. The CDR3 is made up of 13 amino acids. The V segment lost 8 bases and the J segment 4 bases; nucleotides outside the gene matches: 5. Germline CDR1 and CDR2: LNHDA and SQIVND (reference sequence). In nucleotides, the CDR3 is TGTGCCAGTGAGGGACAGGGTGGCACTGAAGCTTTCTTT. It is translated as CASEGQGGTEAFF.

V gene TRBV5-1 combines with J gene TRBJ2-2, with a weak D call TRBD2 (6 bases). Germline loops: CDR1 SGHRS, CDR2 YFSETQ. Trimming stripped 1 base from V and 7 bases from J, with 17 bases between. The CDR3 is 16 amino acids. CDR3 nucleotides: TGCGCCAGCAGCTTGATATCCGAGACTAGGCGCGGGGAGCTGTTTTTT. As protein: CASSLISETRRGELFF.

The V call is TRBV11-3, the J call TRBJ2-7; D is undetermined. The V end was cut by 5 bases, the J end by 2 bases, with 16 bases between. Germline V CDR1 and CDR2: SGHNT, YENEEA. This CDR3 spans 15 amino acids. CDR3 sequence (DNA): TGTGCCAGCAGCAACCGACACGCAGAGCCCTACGAGCAGTACTTC. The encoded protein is CASSNRHAEPYEQYF.

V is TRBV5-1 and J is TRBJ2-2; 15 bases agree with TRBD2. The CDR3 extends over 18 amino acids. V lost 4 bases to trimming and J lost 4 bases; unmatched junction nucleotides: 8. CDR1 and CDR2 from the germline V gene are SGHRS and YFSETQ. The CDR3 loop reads CASSEGLAGGTTTGELFF. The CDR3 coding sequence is TGCGCCAGCAGCGAAGGACTAGCGGGAGGGACCACCACCGGGGAGCTGTTTTTT.

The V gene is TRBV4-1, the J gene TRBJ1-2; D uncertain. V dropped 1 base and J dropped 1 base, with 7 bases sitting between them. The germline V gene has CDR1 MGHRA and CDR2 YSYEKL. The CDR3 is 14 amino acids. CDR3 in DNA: TGCGCCAGCAGCCAAGCTGGACTTAACTATGGCTACACCTTC. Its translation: CASSQAGLNYGYTF.

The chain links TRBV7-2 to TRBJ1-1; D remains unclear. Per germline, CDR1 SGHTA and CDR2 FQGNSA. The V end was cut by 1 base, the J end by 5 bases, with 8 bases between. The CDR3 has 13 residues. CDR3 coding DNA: TGTGCCAGCAGCTTAGGACTAGGGACTGAAGCTTTCTTT. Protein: CASSLGLGTEAFF.

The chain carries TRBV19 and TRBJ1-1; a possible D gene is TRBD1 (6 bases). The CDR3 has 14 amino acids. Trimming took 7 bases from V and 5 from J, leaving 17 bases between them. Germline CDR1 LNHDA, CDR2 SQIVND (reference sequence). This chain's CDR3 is CASMGDISRTEAFF. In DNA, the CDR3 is TGTGCCAGTATGGGGGACATTTCCCGAACTGAAGCTTTCTTT. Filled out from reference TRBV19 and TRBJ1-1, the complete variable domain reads DGGITQSPKYLFRKEGQNVTLSCEQNLNHDAMYWYRQDPGQGLRLIYYSQIVNDFQKGDIAEGYSVSREKKESFPLTVTSAQKNPTAFYLCASMGDISRTEAFFGQGTRLTVV.

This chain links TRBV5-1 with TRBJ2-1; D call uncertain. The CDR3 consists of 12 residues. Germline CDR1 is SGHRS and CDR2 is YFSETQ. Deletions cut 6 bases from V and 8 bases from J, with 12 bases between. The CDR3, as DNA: TGCGCCAGCAACGACCCCGAGGATGAGCAGTTCTTC. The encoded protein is CASNDPEDEQFF.

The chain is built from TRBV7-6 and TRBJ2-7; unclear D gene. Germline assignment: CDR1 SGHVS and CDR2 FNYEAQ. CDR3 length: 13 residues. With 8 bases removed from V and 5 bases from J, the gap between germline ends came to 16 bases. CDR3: CASAMGSFDEQYF. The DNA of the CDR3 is TGTGCCAGCGCGATGGGTTCCTTCGACGAGCAGTACTTC.

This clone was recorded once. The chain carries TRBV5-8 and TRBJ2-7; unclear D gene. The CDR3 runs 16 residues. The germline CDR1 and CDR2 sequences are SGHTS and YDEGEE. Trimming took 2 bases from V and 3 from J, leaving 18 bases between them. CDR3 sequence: CASSFGSPVFVYEQYF. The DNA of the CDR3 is TGTGCCAGCAGCTTCGGCAGCCCCGTTTTCGTCTACGAGCAGTACTTC.

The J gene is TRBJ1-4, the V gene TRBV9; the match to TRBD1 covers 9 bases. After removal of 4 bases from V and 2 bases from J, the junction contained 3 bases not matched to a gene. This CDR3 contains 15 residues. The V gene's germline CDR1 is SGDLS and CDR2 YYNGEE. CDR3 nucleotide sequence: TGTGCCAGCAGCTTAACAGGGGGCACTAATGAAAAACTGTTTTTT. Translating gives CASSLTGGTNEKLFF.

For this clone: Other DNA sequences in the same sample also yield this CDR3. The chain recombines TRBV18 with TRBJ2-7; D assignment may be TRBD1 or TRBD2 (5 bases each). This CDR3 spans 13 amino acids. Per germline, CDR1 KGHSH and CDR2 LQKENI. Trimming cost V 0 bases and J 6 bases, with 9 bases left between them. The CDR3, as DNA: TGTGCCAGCTCACCACCGGCTGGGACCGAGCAGTACTTC. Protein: CASSPPAGTEQYF. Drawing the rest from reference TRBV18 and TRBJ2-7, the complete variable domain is NAGVMQNPRHLVRRRGQEARLRCSPMKGHSHVYWYRQLPEEGLKFMVYLQKENIIDESGMPKERFSAEFPKEGPSILRIQQVVRGDSAAYFCASSPPAGTEQYFGPGTRLTVT.

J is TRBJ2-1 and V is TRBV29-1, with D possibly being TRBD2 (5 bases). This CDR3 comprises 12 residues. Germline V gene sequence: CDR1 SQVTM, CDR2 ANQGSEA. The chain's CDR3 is CSPADSYNEQFF. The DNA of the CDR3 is TGCTCTCCAGCGGATTCCTACAATGAGCAGTTCTTC.